Reported below is one T cell receptor (beta chain). The clone's antigen remains unknown. Base qualities are missing; no much larger clone stands one base away. This sample stems from a study of T cell repertoires in ileal Crohn's disease (dated by TCRdb to the late 2010s). Notes on the research overall: The median duration of disease was approximately 8.5 years, and at the time of surgery about a third of patients were active smokers. Roughly half of the patients were given postoperative therapy, with around eleven receiving thiopurines and around 18 receiving anti-TNF agents. The study sequenced roughly 170 mucosal samples from around 60 patients, taken at several locations on the surgical specimen and at postoperative endoscopy. A prospective multicentre cohort supplied the 57 Crohn's disease patients whose TCR repertoires were analysed. Endoscopic postoperative recurrence was defined as a Rutgeerts score above i0. Every patient underwent surgery because of a complication, which was stricturing disease in roughly 60% of cases and penetrating disease in approximately 40%. Running in parallel with the study was a multicentre cohort set up to find predictors of early endoscopic recurrence following ileocolonic resection.

Eligible patients were adults with ileal or ileocolonic Crohn's disease who had an indication for ileocolonic resection. Whole ileal mucosal biopsies were kept frozen at -80 degrees C prior to DNA extraction. A TRizol-based method was used to extract genomic DNA from the frozen whole biopsies, and the DNA was quantified with a NanoDrop 2000 spectrophotometer. General findings and caveats noted by the study authors: Endoscopic recurrence was linked to a higher percentage of high-frequency clones at surgery, and recurrence occurred in every patient whose clonality exceeded 26.8% (18/57). Compared with CD4 T cells, sorted CD8 T cells contained more high-frequency clones, which suggests that the mucosal expansions were mostly CD8. A significantly higher proportion of clonal expansions was observed in active smokers at surgery than in non-smokers (approximately 28% vs 17%, p=0.02). Only a subgroup of patients, of unstated size, had mucosal CD4 and CD8 T cells sorted and sequenced.

Five hundred nanograms of biopsy DNA per sample were submitted for commercial TCRB immunosequencing. A two-step, amplification bias-controlled multiplex PCR was used by Adaptive Biotechnology to amplify CDR3 regions from genomic DNA. In the first PCR, primers covered every V and J gene segment, and in the second PCR, barcodes and Illumina adapters were added. CDR3 libraries were sequenced using an Illumina instrument. Processing in the source paper ran as follows. The analysis drew on both the pipelines supplied by the vendor and custom analysis of the raw data in R/Bioconductor running R version 3.3.0. Clonality, which ranges from 0 to 1, was calculated as the inverse of the normalised Shannon entropy across all productive clones. High-frequency clones were defined as the share of the repertoire taken up by the top 100 clones, keeping only clones that passed a 95% confidence test. Overlap between samples was measured with the Morisita-Horn index, while repertoire diversity was measured with the Simpson index. Imported from immuneACCESS, the table was reduced by TCRdb to in-frame sequences with V and J called. These copies leave out some clones; in studies compared against another copy, an unresolved V gene accounts for under half, and the cause of the remainder is not known. V, J and clone size reflect that table, while D and trimming were determined from the DNA. The sample table contains some 8,200 clones; only one count was recorded for around 96% of them. The ten most abundant clones make up less than 0.25% of the sample.

Material: ileal tissue. This TCR was recovered from an adult with Crohn's disease.

CDR3 region: CASRQSNYGYTF. At the DNA level, the sequence is TGTGCCAGCAGACAGTCTAACTATGGCTACACCTTC. The rearranged segments are TRBV19 and TRBJ1-2; tentative D gene TRBD1, with 5 bases matching. CDR1 LNHDA and CDR2 SQIVND are derived from the germline V gene (reference sequence). The junction carries 8 bases between V and J, which are trimmed by 9 bases and 0 bases respectively. The CDR3 sequence holds 12 residues, the cysteine and phenylalanine included. Only the CDR3 region is kept as DNA, spanning 36 bases read in frame from base 1.